This TCR beta chain is drawn from a study of beta chain features in type 1 diabetes. Study-wide findings and caveats: Moderate yet significant TCRB CDR3 shortening was seen in Type 1 diabetes patients in all four CD4+ subsets. The study notes PCR might favor shorter templates equally in patients and controls.

This clone has just a few counts. Antigen unknown. Via the markers CD45RO/CCR7/CD25/CD127/CD95/CD27, stem cell-like memory, regulatory, central memory and naive CD4+ cells were sorted. Purity exceeding 95% was reached by all sorted populations. The study reverse transcribed the entire isolated RNA, so it sequenced expressed TCRB transcripts. Assay used: immunoSEQ multiplex PCR; TCRdb lists only in-frame clones, some missing. The sample holds 200,000 to 250,000 clones; about a tenth are singletons and the top ten take over 1%. The V end lost 11 bases, the J end lost 0 bases, and 20 bases lay between the germline ends. Germline V CDR1 and CDR2: MNHEY, SMNVEV (reference sequence). The CDR3 loop spans 17 amino acids.

The chain links TRBV27 to TRBJ2-6; tentatively, D is TRBD2 (7 bases). This receptor was obtained from a man younger than 30 in good health. Material: central memory CD4+ T cells from blood. Here the CDR3 DNA reads TGTGCCCGCCGATATGTCGCGGGGGCCTCTGGGGCCAACGTCCTGACTTTC. Its translation: CARRYVAGASGANVLTF.